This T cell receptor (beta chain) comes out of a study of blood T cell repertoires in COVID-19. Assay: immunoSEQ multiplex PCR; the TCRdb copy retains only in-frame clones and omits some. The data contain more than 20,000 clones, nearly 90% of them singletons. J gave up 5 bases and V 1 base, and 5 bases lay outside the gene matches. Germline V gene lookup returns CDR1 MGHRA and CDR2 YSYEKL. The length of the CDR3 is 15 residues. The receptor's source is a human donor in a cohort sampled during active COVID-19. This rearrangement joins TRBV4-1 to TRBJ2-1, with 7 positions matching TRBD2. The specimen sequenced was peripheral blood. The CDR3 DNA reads TGCGCCAGCAGCCAAGTACTAGCGTCTCACAATGAGCAGTTCTTC. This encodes CASSQVLASHNEQFF.